This TCR beta chain comes out of a study of cytomegalovirus exposure and HLA in healthy donors. Study results and caveats: Later on, an analysis found that several of the most significant clusters appeared to be linked to common viral pathogens, which included parvovirus B19.

Use of 60 Vbeta and 13 Jbeta primers characterized the PCR. The table came from immunoSEQ multiplex PCR; TCRdb's copy has only in-frame clones and leaves some out. Here the sample spans under 130,000 clones, around 70% being singletons. The CDR3 has 14 amino acids. The germline V gene has CDR1 SEHNR and CDR2 FQNEAQ (reference sequence). Trimming removed 2 bases at V and 4 bases at J, with 9 bases between. Remarks on this clone: Its antigen is unidentified.

V usage is TRBV7-9 and J usage is TRBJ2-1; no clear D. Sequencing was done on a sample of PBMCs. This clonotype was obtained from a man aged 40-49 years in good health and CMV-seropositive. The CDR3: CASSLTPVYNEQFF. In nucleotides, the CDR3 is TGTGCCAGCAGCTTAACCCCGGTTTACAATGAGCAGTTCTTC. The entire variable domain, with the rest obtained from reference TRBV7-9 and TRBJ2-1, is as follows: DTGVSQNPRHKITKRGQNVTFRCDPISEHNRLYWYRQTLGQGPEFLTYFQNEAQLEKSRLLSDRFSAERPKGSFSTLEIQRTEQGDSAMYLCASSLTPVYNEQFFGPGTRLTVL.